The 30 T cell receptor beta chains given below trace back to one sample, sequenced in a study of blood T cell repertoires in COVID-19. Measured with immunoSEQ multiplex PCR; TCRdb has only the in-frame clones, and not every one. The data contain about 64,000 clones, roughly 90% of them singletons. Specimen: peripheral blood. The source of these receptors is a woman of 80 years or more with active COVID-19.

This clone was observed once. The chain is built from TRBV27 and TRBJ1-3; unclear D gene. The CDR3 is 14 amino acids. CDR1 is MNHEY and CDR2 is SMNVEV in the germline V gene (reference sequence). With 4 bases removed from V and 0 bases from J, the gap between germline ends came to 7 bases. CDR3 loop: CASSSRLSGNTIYF. The CDR3 nucleotides read TGTGCCAGCAGTTCTAGGCTCTCTGGAAACACCATATATTTT.

The chain has TRBV28 and TRBJ2-1, with 9 bases identical to TRBD2. V trimming: 7 bases; J trimming: 7 bases; junction bases outside the gene matches: 14. The germline V gene has CDR1 MDHEN and CDR2 SYDVKM. The CDR3 runs to 16 residues. In DNA form, the CDR3 reads TGTGCCAGCAAGGGGGTAGGTAGCGGGAGAGGGAATGAGCAGTTCTTC. It translates to CASKGVGSGRGNEQFF.

CDR3 protein: CASRSGQGLGYTF. The CDR3 nucleotides read TGCGCCAGCAGATCGGGACAGGGGCTTGGCTACACCTTC. The genes are TRBV5-1 and TRBJ1-2, with 10 bases matching TRBD1. The ends lost 5 bases at V and 7 bases at J; junction bases unmatched: 5. Per germline, CDR1 SGHRS and CDR2 YFSETQ. The CDR3 is made up of 13 amino acids.

The rearrangement joins TRBV3-1 (or the pseudogene TRBV3-2) to TRBJ1-1; D is perhaps TRBD1 (5 bases). This CDR3 has 16 residues. The V gene's germline CDR1 is LGHDT and CDR2 YNNKEL (reference sequence). V was trimmed by 4 bases and J by 3 bases, leaving 18 bases between them. This CDR3 reads CASSRPAGTGDTEAFF. In nucleotides, the CDR3 is TGTGCCAGCAGCCGCCCCGCCGGGACGGGGGACACTGAAGCTTTCTTT.

This chain uses TRBV7-8 with TRBJ1-1, with 7 bases lining up with TRBD1. CDR1 and CDR2 from the germline V gene are SGHVS and FQNEAQ. Unmatched junction bases numbered 7, after V lost 5 bases and J lost 7 bases. CDR3 length equals 13 residues. The CDR3 protein is CASSRGGVNEAFF. The CDR3 DNA reads as TGTGCCAGCAGCCGAGGGGGCGTGAATGAAGCTTTCTTT.

The rearrangement links TRBV7-9 to TRBJ2-5; TRBD2 aligns across 8 bases. The germline V gene encodes CDR1 SEHNR and CDR2 FQNEAQ (reference sequence). Germline trimming cut 6 bases from V and 3 bases from J; bases unmatched to any gene: 6. CDR3 length: 14 residues. CDR3 bases: TGTGCCAGCAGACTACTAGCGGCAGAAGAGACCCAGTACTTC. Its translation is CASRLLAAEETQYF.

The gene calls are TRBV9 and TRBJ2-4; 13 bases align to TRBD2. V dropped 8 bases and J dropped 3; count of bases not matched to a gene: 11. From germline, CDR1 is SGDLS and CDR2 YYNGEE. This CDR3 comprises 17 residues. Here the CDR3 reads CASPGWTSGGSKNIQYF. CDR3 sequence (DNA): TGTGCCAGTCCCGGGTGGACTAGCGGGGGAAGCAAAAACATTCAGTACTTC.

The CDR3 loop is CASRDRGQTTDTQYF. CDR3 sequence (DNA): TGTGCCAGTAGGGATAGGGGACAAACTACAGATACGCAGTATTTT. This sequence joins TRBV19 and TRBJ2-3, with D perhaps TRBD1 (6 bases). Germline lookup yields CDR1 LNHDA and CDR2 SQIVND (reference sequence). V was cut by 6 bases and J by 3 bases, with 16 bases left in between. The length of the CDR3 is 15 residues.

V is TRBV24-1 and J is TRBJ2-2; TRBD2 is a possible D gene (6 bases). Germline assignment: CDR1 KGHDR and CDR2 SFDVKD. The CDR3 totals 15 residues. The V gene lost 4 bases and the J gene lost 6 bases, with 14 bases spanning the gap. Here the CDR3 reads CATSDSGYGAGELFF. The DNA for the CDR3 is TGTGCCACCAGTGACAGCGGGTACGGGGCCGGGGAGCTGTTTTTT.

This chain uses TRBV18 with TRBJ2-1, with 8 nucleotides matching TRBD1. V shed 0 bases, J shed 0 bases, and the junction held 1 base outside the gene matches. The germline V gene has CDR1 KGHSH and CDR2 LQKENI. CDR3 size: 16 residues. The CDR3, as DNA: TGTGCCAGCTCACCACCGGGACAGGTCTCCTACAATGAGCAGTTCTTC. This codes for CASSPPGQVSYNEQFF.

V usage is TRBV28 and J usage is TRBJ2-1, with 11 bases aligning to TRBD1. There are 15 residues in the CDR3. V lost 5 bases and J lost 4; bases outside the gene matches: 4. CDR1 is MDHEN, CDR2 SYDVKM, per germline. The CDR3 bases are TGTGCCAGCAGTGGGACAGGGGGTTCTTACAATGAGCAGTTCTTC. Amino acids: CASSGTGGSYNEQFF.

The V and J genes are TRBV9 and TRBJ2-6; weak D call: TRBD2 (5 bases). V gave up 4 bases and J gave up 0 bases, with 11 bases separating them. CDR1 SGDLS and CDR2 YYNGEE come from the germline V gene. The CDR3 spans 16 residues. The CDR3 sequence is CASSPFGSSGANVLTF. Written as DNA, the CDR3 is TGTGCCAGCAGCCCATTTGGGAGCTCTGGGGCCAACGTCCTGACTTTC. Complete variable domain (other parts from reference TRBV9 and TRBJ2-6): DSGVTQTPKHLITATGQRVTLRCSPRSGDLSVYWYQQSLDQGLQFLIQYYNGEERAKGNILERFSAQQFPDLHSELNLSSLELGDSALYFCASSPFGSSGANVLTFGAGSRLTVL.

This clone appeared a single time. The chain combines TRBV27 with TRBJ2-2; the D gene is possibly TRBD1 (6 bases). Trimming removed 6 bases from V and 4 bases from J, with 15 bases in between. Germline-derived CDR1 and CDR2 are MNHEY and SMNVEV (reference sequence). This CDR3 is 15 amino acids long. The CDR3, as DNA: TGTGCCAGCAGGAGGCAGGGGATTAGCACCGGGGAGCTGTTTTTT. It translates to CASRRQGISTGELFF.

V is TRBV6-6 and J is TRBJ2-1; maybe TRBD2 (5 bases). Germline loops: CDR1 MNHNY, CDR2 SVGAGI (reference sequence). V lost 5 bases to trimming and J lost 7 bases, with 9 bases between them. The CDR3 length is 12 residues. The CDR3 nucleotides read TGTGCCAGCAGTCCAACTAGGAATGAGCAGTTCTTC. Translating it yields CASSPTRNEQFF.

The sample holds a few counts of this clone. This chain links TRBV2 with TRBJ2-5; D is unresolved. CDR1 is SNHLY, CDR2 FYNNEI, per germline. Between the trimmed V and J ends, which lost 0 bases and 2 bases, there was a span of 7 bases. CDR3 length equals 14 residues. The CDR3 loop is CASSEARSQETQYF. CDR3 DNA sequence: TGTGCCAGCAGTGAAGCGCGGAGTCAAGAGACCCAGTACTTC.

The rearrangement joins TRBV4-1 to TRBJ2-7, with 7 bases identical to TRBD2. With V trimmed by 1 base and J by 12 bases, 9 bases remained unmatched. Germline V gene data show CDR1 as MGHRA and CDR2 as YSYEKL. The CDR3 sequence is 13 residues long. The CDR3 protein is CASSQVGGSRAYF. As DNA, the CDR3 is TGCGCCAGCAGCCAAGTGGGCGGGAGTAGGGCGTACTTC.

The gene calls are TRBV6-5 and TRBJ2-2; 8 bases match TRBD1. The J segment lost 3 bases and the V segment lost 4 bases, leaving 7 bases of the junction unmatched. CDR1 MNHEY and CDR2 SVGAGI come from the germline V gene. The CDR3 totals 16 residues. The CDR3 sequence is CASSWAGTGDTGELFF. CDR3 nucleotides: TGTGCCAGCAGTTGGGCCGGGACAGGAGACACCGGGGAGCTGTTTTTT.

This chain links TRBV9 with TRBJ2-5, with D perhaps matching TRBD1 (5 bases). Germline V gene data show CDR1 as SGDLS and CDR2 as YYNGEE. CDR3 size: 16 residues. Trimming pared 0 bases from V and 1 base from J, leaving 13 bases between. The CDR3 DNA is TGTGCCAGCAGCGTAGCTACTGGGGCTGGCCAAGAGACCCAGTACTTC. Protein product: CASSVATGAGQETQYF.

J is TRBJ2-1 and V is TRBV7-9; 10 bases map to TRBD1. V lost 2 bases and J lost 6; bases outside the gene matches: 1. CDR3 length: 14 amino acids. CDR1 is SEHNR and CDR2 is FQNEAQ in the germline V gene (reference sequence). The CDR3 here is CASSLRTGGNEQFF. In DNA form, the CDR3 reads TGTGCCAGCAGCTTAAGGACAGGGGGCAATGAGCAGTTCTTC.

This rearrangement joins TRBV7-2 to TRBJ1-1; 7 nucleotides match TRBD1. Per germline, CDR1 SGHTA and CDR2 FQGNSA. This CDR3 contains 13 residues. V lost 6 bases to trimming and J lost 7 bases; unmatched junction nucleotides: 8. CDR3 loop: CASRTGTRGEAFF. CDR3 in DNA: TGTGCCAGCAGGACAGGGACAAGGGGTGAAGCTTTCTTT.

The gene calls are TRBV18 and TRBJ1-1; D perhaps matches TRBD1 (5 bases). CDR1 is KGHSH and CDR2 is LQKENI in the germline V gene. The CDR3 totals 14 residues. Trimming took off 4 bases at V and 2 bases at J, with 11 bases between the two ends. The CDR3 is CASSRDSTNTEAFF. CDR3 DNA: TGTGCCAGCTCACGCGACAGCACTAACACTGAAGCTTTCTTT.

V gene TRBV7-9 combines with J gene TRBJ2-7, with 15 bases fitting TRBD2. Germline V CDR1 and CDR2: SEHNR, FQNEAQ (reference sequence). The CDR3 runs 16 residues. The V gene end was trimmed by 5 bases and the J gene end by 5 bases; junction bases not matched to a gene: 7. The CDR3 sequence: CASSSLGLAGGDEQYF. As DNA, the CDR3 is TGTGCCAGCAGCAGCCTGGGACTAGCGGGAGGAGACGAGCAGTACTTC.

This CDR3 is CASSIGHWVGEGRREQFF. The CDR3 coding sequence is TGTGCCAGTAGTATAGGACACTGGGTGGGGGAGGGCCGTCGTGAGCAGTTCTTC. The V and J genes are TRBV19 and TRBJ2-1; 7 bases map to TRBD2. The CDR3 runs to 18 residues. V was clipped by 1 base and J by 9 bases; unmatched bases: 18. Germline V gives CDR1 LNHDA, CDR2 SQIVND (reference sequence).

The chain links TRBV5-4 to TRBJ2-4; 9 bases match TRBD1. This CDR3 is 16 amino acids long. Germline V gene data show CDR1 as SGHNT and CDR2 as YYREEE (reference sequence). Trimming took 3 bases from V and 1 from J; bases not matched to a gene: 5. This chain's CDR3 is CASSYLGQGAKNIQYF. CDR3 DNA: TGTGCCAGCAGCTACCTCGGACAGGGGGCCAAAAACATTCAGTACTTC. Based on the CDR3 plus reference TRBV5-4 and TRBJ2-4, the full variable domain is ETGVTQSPTHLIKTRGQQVTLRCSSQSGHNTVSWYQQALGQGPQFIFQYYREEENGRGNFPPRFSGLQFPNYSSELNVNALELDDSALYLCASSYLGQGAKNIQYFGAGTRLSVL.

The chain joins TRBV29-1 to TRBJ1-3; no definite D call. V gave up 6 bases and J gave up 3 bases, with 6 bases separating them. Germline assignment: CDR1 SQVTM and CDR2 ANQGSEA. The CDR3 spans 11 residues. In DNA form, the CDR3 reads TGCAGCGTATTTATTGGAAACACCATATATTTT. Its protein product is CSVFIGNTIYF.

J is TRBJ2-3 and V is TRBV6-5, with a possible D match to TRBD2 (6 bases). The CDR3 sequence is 15 residues long. Trimming cost V 2 bases and J 3 bases, with 12 bases left between them. From germline, CDR1 is MNHEY and CDR2 SVGAGI. In DNA form, the CDR3 reads TGTGCCAGCAGTTACGTGCGGGGATCTACAGATACGCAGTATTTT. It codes for CASSYVRGSTDTQYF.

V is TRBV6-1 and J is TRBJ1-4; 10 bases are shared with TRBD1. With 3 bases clipped from V and 3 bases from J, the junction kept 1 base outside the gene matches. The CDR3 is 15 residues long. Germline lookup yields CDR1 MNHNS and CDR2 SASEGT. CDR3 amino acids: CASSDGQGANEKLFF. The CDR3 DNA follows: TGTGCCAGCAGTGACGGACAGGGGGCTAATGAAAAACTGTTTTTT.

Comment on this clone: The junction departs from germline at one end; a sequencing error may be responsible. V usage is TRBV10-2 and J usage is TRBJ2-7; tentative D call: TRBD1 (6 bases). Germline lookup yields CDR1 WSHSY and CDR2 SAAADI. CDR3 size: 11 residues. The CDR3 DNA reads TGCGCCAGTGGGGGCCCCTACGTGCAGTACTTC. This encodes CASGGPYVQYF.

The gene calls are TRBV21-1 and TRBJ2-5; the table assigns TRBD1, which was not confirmed against the DNA. TRBV21-1 is a pseudogene. The CDR3 contains 19 residues. The CDR3 DNA sequence: TGTGCCAGCAGCAAACCCACGGGCAGGGTGGTCTGTGGGCAAGAGACCCAGTACTTC. It translates to CASSKPTGRVVCGQETQYF.

The rearrangement links TRBV5-1 to TRBJ2-2; 8 bases agree with TRBD1. The germline V gene has CDR1 SGHRS and CDR2 YFSETQ. Trimming at V came to 4 bases and at J to 11 bases, leaving 7 bases not matched to a gene. The CDR3 contains 13 residues. The CDR3 nucleotides are TGCGCCAGCAGCATGGGACAGGCGGCCGAGCTGTTTTTT. It is translated as CASSMGQAAELFF.